This entry concerns a single T cell receptor (beta chain). This entry comes from a study of cytomegalovirus exposure and HLA in healthy donors. The PCR made use of 60 Vbeta and 13 Jbeta primers. TCRdb's copy holds only in-frame clones and misses some; the assay was immunoSEQ multiplex PCR. The sample totals 45,000 to 65,000 clones. The CDR3 is 12 amino acids. CDR1 is SGHRS and CDR2 is YFSETQ in the germline V gene. The germline V and J ends were trimmed by 3 bases and 4 bases, with 4 bases remaining between them. The chain recombines TRBV5-1 with TRBJ2-2; D gene ambiguous. Material: PBMCs. This clonotype originated in a man younger than 35 in good health and CMV-seropositive. This CDR3 is CASSSSTGELFF. The CDR3 bases are TGCGCCAGCAGCTCGTCCACCGGGGAGCTGTTTTTT.